This T cell receptor (beta chain) was sequenced during a study of blood T cell repertoires in COVID-19. Across under 25 US areas, participants ranged in age from about 18 to 90 years. Researchers sorted participants into cohorts using their self-reported clinical history. The CDR3 contains 15 residues. V lost 1 base and J lost 4, with 11 bases in between. Per the germline V gene, CDR1 is SGHNT and CDR2 is YYREEE (reference sequence). In its sample, this clone was seen a few times. Sequencing used immunoSEQ multiplex PCR; TCRdb keeps in-frame clones, though not all of them. The sample has about 150,000 clones, more than 80% seen once.

V gene TRBV5-4 combines with J gene TRBJ1-4; no clear D. Sequenced material: PBMCs or T cells enriched from blood (not recorded which). This sequence originates from a man aged 50-59 years who had recovered from COVID-19. In DNA form, the CDR3 reads TGTGCCAGCAGCTTGCGTCTTAGTAATAATGAAAAACTGTTTTTT. This encodes CASSLRLSNNEKLFF. The full variable domain, its missing parts supplied by reference TRBV5-4 and TRBJ1-4, is ETGVTQSPTHLIKTRGQQVTLRCSSQSGHNTVSWYQQALGQGPQFIFQYYREEENGRGNFPPRFSGLQFPNYSSELNVNALELDDSALYLCASSLRLSNNEKLFFGSGTQLSVL.